The clone carrying this T cell receptor (beta chain) has only one observation. This record comes from a study of T cell changes during pregnancy in multiple sclerosis. The germline CDR1 and CDR2 sequences are SGHAT and FQNNGV. V lost 6 bases and J lost 0; bases outside the gene matches: 8. CDR3 size: 15 residues. Method: immunoSEQ multiplex PCR; TCRdb's copy keeps in-frame clones and lacks some. The sample has tens of thousands of clones, 91% seen once. This TCR was sampled from a female donor in good health, enrolled as a control in a pregnancy study. The source was CD4+ T cells from peripheral blood mononuclear cells, collected in the third trimester of pregnancy. The chain couples TRBV11-2 to TRBJ2-7; TRBD2 agrees at 7 bases. CDR3 sequence: CASRSLAGYSYEQYF. The DNA for the CDR3 is TGTGCCAGCAGATCCTTAGCGGGTTACTCCTACGAGCAGTACTTC.